The TCR beta chain described here comes from a study of technical replicates of blood from a handful of donors (TCRdb year 2017). A word on this clone: Its antigen is currently not known. Per-base qualities were not stored, and no clone one base away is much larger.

Compared with germline, V lacks 3 bases and J lacks 2 bases; bases without a gene match: 3. For CDR1 and CDR2, the germline V gene (reference sequence) lists WNHNN and SYGVQD. The CDR3 runs 15 amino acids, cysteine and phenylalanine included. The only DNA kept is the CDR3, 45 bases in frame from the first base. Libraries were built with the immunoSEQ multiplex PCR assay. The source is immuneACCESS, and TCRdb retained only in-frame sequences with V and J called. Part of the clones is not carried over; for the studies checked, unresolved V genes explain less than half of this, and the remainder is unexplained. The sample table holds tens of thousands of clones, of which 85% to 95% were seen once. The leading ten clones occupy approximately 0.27% of the sample.

The specimen sequenced was T cells isolated from PBMCs. The sequence joins TRBV10-1 to TRBJ2-3, and 9 junctional nucleotides match TRBD2. The TCR comes from a human donor in good health. The sequenced DNA: TGCGCCAGCAGTGATAGCGGGGGCCCCACAGATACGCAGTATTTT. It translates as CASSDSGGPTDTQYF.